These T cell receptor beta chains were read from a single sample in a study of T cells in Graves' hyperthyroidism and ophthalmopathy. One entry per CDR3 protein, called by TCRdb with MiXCR from the multiplex PCR reads. There are 540,000 or so distinct CDR3 sequences in the sample; 46% occur only once, and roughly 19% lies in the top ten. Material: peripheral blood or thyroid tissue (not recorded which). Receptors originate from an adult woman with Graves' disease, either hyperthyroidism or ophthalmopathy (not recorded which). Both conserved end residues are part of each CDR3. D genes are given only for firm matches. Not all rows give a size; the values are once, few, many and, for expanded clones, a class.

v_gene: TRBV7-8; abundance: many; j_gene: TRBJ1-1; d_gene: -; CDR3nt: TGTGCCAGCAGGAAAAAAAGGAGTCGGGGGCGGACTGAAGCTTTCTTT; CDR3aa: CASRKKRSRGRTEAFF
v_gene: TRBV18; abundance: many; j_gene: TRBJ2-5; d_gene: TRBD2; CDR3nt: TGTGCCAGCTCACCACTTTCGGGAGGGTACCAAGAGACCCAGTACTTC; CDR3aa: CASSPLSGGYQETQYF
v_gene: TRBV10-3; abundance: many; j_gene: TRBJ1-5; d_gene: -; CDR3nt: TGTGCCATCAGTGAGTCACAGGGCAATCAGCCCCAGCATTTT; CDR3aa: CAISESQGNQPQHF
v_gene: TRBV24-1; abundance: many; j_gene: TRBJ2-5; d_gene: TRBD1; CDR3nt: TGTGCCACCAGTGGCGAGCAGGGACAGGGGGGGCCTCTCGGAGAGACCCAGTACTTC; CDR3aa: CATSGEQGQGGPLGETQYF
v_gene: TRBV14; abundance: many; j_gene: TRBJ2-5; d_gene: -; CDR3nt: TGTGCCAGCAGCCAAGAAGAGGGATTTACGGGAATCGAGACCCAGTACTTC; CDR3aa: CASSQEEGFTGIETQYF
v_gene: TRBV5-4; abundance: few; j_gene: TRBJ1-2; d_gene: -; CDR3nt: TGTGCCAGCAGCTGGCAGGGTTCCTATGGCTACACCTTC; CDR3aa: CASSWQGSYGYTF
v_gene: TRBV27; abundance: few; j_gene: TRBJ1-4; d_gene: -; CDR3nt: TGTGCCAGCACCTTCTCAGGGAGGAGTGAAAAACTGTTTTTT; CDR3aa: CASTFSGRSEKLFF
v_gene: TRBV7-9; abundance: many; j_gene: TRBJ1-1; d_gene: -; CDR3nt: TGTGCCAGCAGCTTAGTTCTGGGGGCGGATACTGAAGCTTTCTTT; CDR3aa: CASSLVLGADTEAFF
v_gene: TRBV29-1; abundance: -; j_gene: TRBJ2-5; d_gene: -; CDR3nt: TGCAGCGTTGTTAGGAGGCCGAAGACCCAGTACTTC; CDR3aa: CSVVRRPKTQYF
v_gene: TRBV7-3; abundance: -; j_gene: TRBJ2-1; d_gene: TRBD2; CDR3nt: TGTGCCAGCAGCCGTAGCGGGACCTCCTACAATGAGCAGTTCTTC; CDR3aa: CASSRSGTSYNEQFF
v_gene: TRBV7-6; abundance: -; j_gene: TRBJ2-5; d_gene: -; CDR3nt: TGTGCCAGCAGCTTAGGCAGGAGTTCCGTTGAGACCCAGTACTTC; CDR3aa: CASSLGRSSVETQYF
v_gene: TRBV6-5; abundance: -; j_gene: TRBJ1-2; d_gene: -; CDR3nt: TGTGCCAGCAGTTCGCGCGGCAATGACTATGGCTACACCTTC; CDR3aa: CASSSRGNDYGYTF
v_gene: TRBV9; abundance: -; j_gene: TRBJ2-2; d_gene: TRBD2; CDR3nt: TGTGCCAGCAGTGAAGCTCTAGCGGGCAACACCGGGGAGCTGTTTTTT; CDR3aa: CASSEALAGNTGELFF